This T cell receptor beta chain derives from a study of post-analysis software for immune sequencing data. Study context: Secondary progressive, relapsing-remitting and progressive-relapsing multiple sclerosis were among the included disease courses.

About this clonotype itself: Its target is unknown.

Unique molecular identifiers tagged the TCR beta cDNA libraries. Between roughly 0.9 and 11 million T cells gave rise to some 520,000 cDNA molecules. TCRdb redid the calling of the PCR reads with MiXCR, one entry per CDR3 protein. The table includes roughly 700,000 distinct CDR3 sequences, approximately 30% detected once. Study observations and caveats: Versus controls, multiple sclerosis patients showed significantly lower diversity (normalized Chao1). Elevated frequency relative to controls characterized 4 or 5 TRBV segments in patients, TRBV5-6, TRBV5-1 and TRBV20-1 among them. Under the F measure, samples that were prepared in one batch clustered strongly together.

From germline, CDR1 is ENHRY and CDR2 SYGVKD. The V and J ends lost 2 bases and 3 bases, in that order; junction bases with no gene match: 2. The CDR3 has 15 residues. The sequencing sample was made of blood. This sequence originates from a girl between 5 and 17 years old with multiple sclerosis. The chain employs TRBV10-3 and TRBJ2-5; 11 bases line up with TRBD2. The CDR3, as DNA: TGTGCCATCAGTGAGCAGACTAGCGGGAAAGAGACCCAGTACTTC. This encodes CAISEQTSGKETQYF.